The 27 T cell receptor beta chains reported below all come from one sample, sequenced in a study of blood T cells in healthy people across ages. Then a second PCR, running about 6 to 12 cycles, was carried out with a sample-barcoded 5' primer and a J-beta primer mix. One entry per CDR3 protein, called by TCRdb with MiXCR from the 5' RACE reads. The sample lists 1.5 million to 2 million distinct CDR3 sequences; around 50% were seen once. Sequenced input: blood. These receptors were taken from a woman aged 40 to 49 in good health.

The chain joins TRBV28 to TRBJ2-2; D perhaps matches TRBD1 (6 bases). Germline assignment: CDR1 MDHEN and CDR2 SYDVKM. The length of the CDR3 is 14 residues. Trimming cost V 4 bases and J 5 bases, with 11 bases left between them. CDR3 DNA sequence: TGTGCCAGCAGTTCTCCAGGGGTGACCGGGGAGCTGTTTTTT. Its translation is CASSSPGVTGELFF.

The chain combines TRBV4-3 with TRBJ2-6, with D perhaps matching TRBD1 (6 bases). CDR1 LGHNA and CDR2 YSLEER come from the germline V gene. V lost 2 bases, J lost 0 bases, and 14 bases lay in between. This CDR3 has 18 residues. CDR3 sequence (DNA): TGCGCCAGCAGCCAAAGGACAGCCCAGAGCTCTGGGGCCAACGTCCTGACTTTC. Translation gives CASSQRTAQSSGANVLTF.

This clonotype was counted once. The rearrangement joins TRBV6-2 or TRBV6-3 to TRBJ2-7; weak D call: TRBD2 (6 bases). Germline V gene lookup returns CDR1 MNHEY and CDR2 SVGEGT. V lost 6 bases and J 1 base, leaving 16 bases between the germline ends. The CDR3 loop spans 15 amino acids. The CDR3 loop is CASRDFLAGSYEQYF. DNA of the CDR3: TGTGCCAGCAGAGACTTCCTCGCGGGGTCCTACGAGCAGTACTTC.

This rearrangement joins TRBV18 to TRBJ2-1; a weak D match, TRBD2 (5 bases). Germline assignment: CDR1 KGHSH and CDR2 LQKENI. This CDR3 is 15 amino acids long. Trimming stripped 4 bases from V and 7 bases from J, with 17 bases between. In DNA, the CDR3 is TGTGCCAGCTCACTCGTCGGGGTTGAGACAAATGAGCAGTTCTTC. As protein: CASSLVGVETNEQFF.

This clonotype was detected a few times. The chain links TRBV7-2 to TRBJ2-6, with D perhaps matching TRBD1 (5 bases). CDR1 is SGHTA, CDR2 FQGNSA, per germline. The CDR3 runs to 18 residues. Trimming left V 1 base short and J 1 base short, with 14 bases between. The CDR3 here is CASSLVLTVVSGANVLTF. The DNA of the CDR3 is TGTGCCAGCAGCTTAGTTCTGACAGTAGTATCTGGGGCCAACGTCCTGACTTTC.

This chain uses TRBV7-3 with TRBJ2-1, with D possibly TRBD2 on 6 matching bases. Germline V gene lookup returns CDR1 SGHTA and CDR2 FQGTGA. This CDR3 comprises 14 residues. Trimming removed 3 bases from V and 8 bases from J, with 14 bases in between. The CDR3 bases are TGTGCCAGCAGCTTCTGGGCTGGGGAGGATGAGCAGTTCTTC. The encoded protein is CASSFWAGEDEQFF.

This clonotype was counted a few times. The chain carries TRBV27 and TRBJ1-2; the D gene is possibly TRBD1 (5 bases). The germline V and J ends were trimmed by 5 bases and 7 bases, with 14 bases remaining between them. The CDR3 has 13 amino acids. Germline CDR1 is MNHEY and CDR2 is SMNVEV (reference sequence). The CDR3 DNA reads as TGTGCCAGCAGTCCGGATGCCAGGGCTGGCTACACCTTC. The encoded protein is CASSPDARAGYTF.

The CDR3 coding sequence is TGTGCCAGCCCCGGGGAGGATTCTCTTAACTATGGCTACACCTTC. Translating it yields CASPGEDSLNYGYTF. The rearrangement links TRBV6-4 to TRBJ1-2; D remains unclear. CDR1 is MRHNA, CDR2 SNTAGT, per germline. There are 15 residues in the CDR3. V was cut by 8 bases and J by 1 base, with 17 bases left in between.

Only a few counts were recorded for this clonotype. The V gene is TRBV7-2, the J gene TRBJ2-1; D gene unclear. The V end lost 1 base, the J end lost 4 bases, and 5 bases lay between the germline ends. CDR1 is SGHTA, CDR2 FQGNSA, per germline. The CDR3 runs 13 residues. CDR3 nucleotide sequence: TGTGCCAGCAGCTTAGATCAATACAATGAGCAGTTCTTC. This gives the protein CASSLDQYNEQFF. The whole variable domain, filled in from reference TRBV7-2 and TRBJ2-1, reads GAGVSQSPSNKVTEKGKDVELRCDPISGHTALYWYRQSLGQGLEFLIYFQGNSAPDKSGLPSDRFSAERTGGSVSTLTIQRTQQEDSAVYLCASSLDQYNEQFFGPGTRLTVL.

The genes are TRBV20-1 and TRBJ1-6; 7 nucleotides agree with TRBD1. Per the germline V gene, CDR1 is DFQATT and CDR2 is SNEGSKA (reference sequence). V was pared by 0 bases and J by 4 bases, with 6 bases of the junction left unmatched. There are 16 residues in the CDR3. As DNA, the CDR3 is TGCAGTGCTAGAGATATGACAGGGAATTATAATTCACCCCTCCACTTT. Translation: CSARDMTGNYNSPLHF.

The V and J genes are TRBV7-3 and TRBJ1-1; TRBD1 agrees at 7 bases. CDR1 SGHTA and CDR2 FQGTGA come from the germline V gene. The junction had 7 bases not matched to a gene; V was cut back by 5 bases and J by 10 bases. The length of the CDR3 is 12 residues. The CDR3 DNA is TGTGCCAGCAGCCCGACAGGGACGACAGCTTTCTTT. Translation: CASSPTGTTAFF. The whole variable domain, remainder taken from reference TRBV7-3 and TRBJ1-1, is GAGVSQTPSNKVTEKGKYVELRCDPISGHTALYWYRQSLGQGPEFLIYFQGTGAADDSGLPNDRFFAVRPEGSVSTLKIQRTERGDSAVYLCASSPTGTTAFFGQGTRLTVV.

Here the CDR3 DNA reads TGCGCCAGCAGCACCGCTTCGCGGGAAGAAGGGACCCAGTACTTC. Its translation: CASSTASREEGTQYF. The rearrangement links TRBV5-1 to TRBJ2-5; D is possibly TRBD2 (6 bases). The CDR3 is 15 amino acids. The V end was cut by 4 bases, the J end by 7 bases, with 20 bases between. The germline CDR1 and CDR2 sequences are SGHRS and YFSETQ.

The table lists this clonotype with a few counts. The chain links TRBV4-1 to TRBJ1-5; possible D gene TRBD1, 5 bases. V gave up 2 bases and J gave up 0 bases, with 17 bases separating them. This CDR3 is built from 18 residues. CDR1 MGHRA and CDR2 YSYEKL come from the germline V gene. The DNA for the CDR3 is TGCGCCAGCAGCCAACTCTTCGGGACGGCGAATAGCAATCAGCCCCAGCATTTT. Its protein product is CASSQLFGTANSNQPQHF.

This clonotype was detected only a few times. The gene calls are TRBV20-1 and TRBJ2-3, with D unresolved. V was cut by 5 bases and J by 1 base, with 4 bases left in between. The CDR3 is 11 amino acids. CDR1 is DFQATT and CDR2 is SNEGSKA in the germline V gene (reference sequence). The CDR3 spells CSAPRTDTQYF. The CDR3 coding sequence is TGCAGTGCTCCCCGCACAGATACGCAGTATTTT.

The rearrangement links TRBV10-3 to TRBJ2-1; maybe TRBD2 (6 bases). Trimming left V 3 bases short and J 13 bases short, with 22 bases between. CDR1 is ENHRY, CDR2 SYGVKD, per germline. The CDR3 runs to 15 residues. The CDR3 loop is CAISEGRGRQETQFF. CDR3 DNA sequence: TGTGCCATCAGTGAAGGGCGGGGCCGTCAAGAGACCCAGTTCTTC.

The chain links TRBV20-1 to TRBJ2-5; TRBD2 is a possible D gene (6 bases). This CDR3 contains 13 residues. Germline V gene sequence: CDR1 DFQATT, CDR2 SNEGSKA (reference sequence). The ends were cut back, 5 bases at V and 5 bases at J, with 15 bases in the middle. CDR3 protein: CSAFGGAGETQYF. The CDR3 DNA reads TGCAGTGCTTTTGGCGGGGCGGGGGAGACCCAGTACTTC.

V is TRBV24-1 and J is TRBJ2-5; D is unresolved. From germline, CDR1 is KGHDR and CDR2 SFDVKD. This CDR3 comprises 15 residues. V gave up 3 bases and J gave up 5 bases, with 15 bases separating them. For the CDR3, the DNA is TGTGCCACCAGTGATGGGCTTTCCGTTGGGGAGACCCAGTACTTC. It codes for CATSDGLSVGETQYF.

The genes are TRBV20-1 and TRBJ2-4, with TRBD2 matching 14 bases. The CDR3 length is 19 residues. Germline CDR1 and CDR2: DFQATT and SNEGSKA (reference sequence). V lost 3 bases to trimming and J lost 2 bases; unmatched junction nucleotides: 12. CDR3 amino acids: CSARSPTSGGAVTKNIQYF. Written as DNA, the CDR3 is TGCAGTGCTAGGTCCCCGACTAGCGGGGGGGCCGTAACCAAAAACATTCAGTACTTC.

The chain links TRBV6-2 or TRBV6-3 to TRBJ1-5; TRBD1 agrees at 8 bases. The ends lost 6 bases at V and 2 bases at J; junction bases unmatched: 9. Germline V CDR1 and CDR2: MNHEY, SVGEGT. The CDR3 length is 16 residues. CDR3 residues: CASSYSTGAGNQPQHF. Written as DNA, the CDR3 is TGTGCCAGCAGCTATTCGACAGGGGCAGGCAATCAGCCCCAGCATTTT.

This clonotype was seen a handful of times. This CDR3 is CRSGGTQYF. The CDR3 DNA reads TGCAGGAGTGGAGGGACCCAGTACTTC. The chain joins TRBV20-1 to TRBJ2-5, with TRBD2 as a possible D gene (5 bases). Germline CDR1 DFQATT, CDR2 SNEGSKA (reference sequence). CDR3 length equals 9 residues.

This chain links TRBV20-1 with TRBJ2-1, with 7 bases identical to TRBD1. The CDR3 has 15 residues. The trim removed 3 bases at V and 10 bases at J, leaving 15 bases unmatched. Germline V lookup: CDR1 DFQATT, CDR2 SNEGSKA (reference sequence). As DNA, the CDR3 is TGCAGTGCTAGGGCCCCGGGACAGCCGACCTACGAGCAGTTCTTC. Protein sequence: CSARAPGQPTYEQFF.

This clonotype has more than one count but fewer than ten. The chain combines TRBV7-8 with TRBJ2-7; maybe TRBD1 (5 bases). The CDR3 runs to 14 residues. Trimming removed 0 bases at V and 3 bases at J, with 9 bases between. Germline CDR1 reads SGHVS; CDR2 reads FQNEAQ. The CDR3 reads CASSLAQGFYEQYF. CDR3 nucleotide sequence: TGTGCCAGCAGCTTAGCGCAGGGATTCTACGAGCAGTACTTC.

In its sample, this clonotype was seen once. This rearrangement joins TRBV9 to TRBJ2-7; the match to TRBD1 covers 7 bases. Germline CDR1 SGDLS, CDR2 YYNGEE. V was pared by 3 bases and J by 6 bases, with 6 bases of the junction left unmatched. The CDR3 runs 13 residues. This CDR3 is CASSDGTGVEQYF. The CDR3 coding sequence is TGTGCCAGCAGCGACGGCACAGGGGTCGAGCAGTACTTC. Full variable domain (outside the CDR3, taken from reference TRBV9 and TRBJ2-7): DSGVTQTPKHLITATGQRVTLRCSPRSGDLSVYWYQQSLDQGLQFLIQYYNGEERAKGNILERFSAQQFPDLHSELNLSSLELGDSALYFCASSDGTGVEQYFGPGTRLTVT.

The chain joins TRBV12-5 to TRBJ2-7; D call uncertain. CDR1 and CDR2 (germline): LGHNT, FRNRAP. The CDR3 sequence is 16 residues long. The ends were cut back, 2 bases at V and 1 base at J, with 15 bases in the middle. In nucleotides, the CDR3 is TGTGCTAGTGGTTTGAATCAGGAACCATTTTCCTACGAGCAGTACTTC. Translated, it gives CASGLNQEPFSYEQYF.

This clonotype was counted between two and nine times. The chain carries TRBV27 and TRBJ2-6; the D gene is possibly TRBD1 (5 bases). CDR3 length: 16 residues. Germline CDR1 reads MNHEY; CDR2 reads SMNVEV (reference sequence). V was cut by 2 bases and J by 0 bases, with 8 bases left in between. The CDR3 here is CASSLGAFSGANVLTF. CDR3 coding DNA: TGTGCCAGCAGTTTAGGGGCATTCTCTGGGGCCAACGTCCTGACTTTC.

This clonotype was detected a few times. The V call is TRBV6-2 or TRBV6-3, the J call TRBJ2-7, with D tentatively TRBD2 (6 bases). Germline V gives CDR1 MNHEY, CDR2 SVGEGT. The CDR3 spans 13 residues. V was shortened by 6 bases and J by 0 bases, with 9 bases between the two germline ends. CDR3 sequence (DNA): TGTGCCAGCAGACGGGACTTCTCCTACGAGCAGTACTTC. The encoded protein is CASRRDFSYEQYF.

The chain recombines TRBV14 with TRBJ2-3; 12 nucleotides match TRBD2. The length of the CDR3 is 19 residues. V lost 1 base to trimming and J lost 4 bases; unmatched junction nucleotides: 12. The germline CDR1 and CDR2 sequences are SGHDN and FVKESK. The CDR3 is CASSQVLAGGPVLPDTQYF. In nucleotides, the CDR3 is TGTGCCAGCAGCCAAGTCCTAGCGGGGGGGCCGGTGTTGCCAGATACGCAGTATTTT.